Included here is one T cell receptor beta chain sequence, with context. Generated by immunoSEQ multiplex PCR, the TCRdb table keeps only in-frame clones and is missing some. The table shows 77,000 or so clones, with roughly 82% occurring only once. This sample was taken from a study of blood T cell repertoires in COVID-19. Study information: Acute and convalescent COVID-19 specimens originated in the United States, Italy and Spain.

The germline V gene has CDR1 SNHLY and CDR2 FYNNEI. This CDR3 has 13 residues. V gave up 6 bases and J gave up 7 bases; unmatched junction bases: 8. The rearrangement joins TRBV2 to TRBJ2-5; 7 nucleotides agree with TRBD1. The sequenced material came from peripheral blood. The TCR originated in a woman of 80 years or more with active or convalescent COVID-19. The CDR3 here is CASSLDRSGTQYF. The CDR3 DNA reads TGTGCCAGCAGCCTGGACAGGTCGGGGACCCAGTACTTC.